This T cell receptor (beta chain) was sequenced in a study of T-cell memory formation after mild COVID-19. Study-wide background: Largely donor-specific sequence clusters came from two donors. General study points: Pre-infection memory contained some responding clones, which suggested that cross-reactive memory had joined. Chiefly within CM and EM were the contracting CD4+ clones; CD8+ ones were within EMRA. Clones that contracted from day 15 to 85 had balanced CD4/CD8; later expanders were CD4+ biased.

TCRdb reprocessed the 5' RACE reads via MiXCR and lists one record per CDR3 protein. The sample holds roughly 380,000 distinct CDR3 sequences; 25% to 30% are singletons and the top ten take roughly 14%. The V end lost 0 bases, the J end lost 5 bases, and 13 bases lay between the germline ends. Germline V gives CDR1 LGHNA, CDR2 YNFKEQ. The CDR3 spans 15 residues. This clonotype was observed a handful of times. No antigen is known for it. The sequenced material came from PBMCs or a T cell subset sorted from them (not recorded which). The receptor was isolated from an adult woman who had mild COVID-19 (a few samples of this study predate the infection). Cell type and time point are not known. The chain is built from TRBV4-2 and TRBJ2-5; possible D gene TRBD2, 6 bases. The CDR3 nucleotides are TGTGCCAGCAGCCAAGATTCGGGGGTGTTGGAGACCCAGTACTTC. This translates into CASSQDSGVLETQYF.